Each of the 14 T cell receptor beta chains below was sequenced from the same sample in a study of shared clonotypes between healthy human individuals. Some clones are missing from TCRdb's copy, which holds only in-frame ones; the method was immunoSEQ multiplex PCR. Of about 1 million clones listed, approximately 76% are singletons. Material: memory CD4+ T cells sorted from blood. Subset meaning: CD45RA-negative fraction. These receptors came from a man aged 18-30 years in good health.

V and J are TRBV18 and TRBJ2-2; 10 bases map to TRBD2. Germline V gene sequence: CDR1 KGHSH, CDR2 LQKENI. The length of the CDR3 is 16 residues. Trimming at V came to 3 bases and at J to 1 base, leaving 2 bases not matched to a gene. The CDR3 DNA reads TGTGCCAGCTCACCGGGGACTAGCGTGAACACCGGGGAGCTGTTTTTT. This codes for CASSPGTSVNTGELFF.

This clone was observed a few times. The chain uses TRBV2 and TRBJ2-2; D not certain. The CDR3 length is 13 residues. The germline V gene has CDR1 SNHLY and CDR2 FYNNEI. Trimming left V 4 bases short and J 2 bases short, with 5 bases between. CDR3 sequence: CASSVGNTGELFF. CDR3 DNA sequence: TGTGCCAGCAGTGTTGGCAACACCGGGGAGCTGTTTTTT.

Remarks on this clone: Different DNA sequences within this sample yield the same CDR3. V is TRBV4-3 and J is TRBJ2-4; TRBD2 matches 8 bases. V shed 0 bases and J 6 bases; nucleotides not matched to a gene: 4. CDR1 LGHNA and CDR2 YSLEER come from the germline V gene. The CDR3 is made up of 15 amino acids. CDR3 loop: CASSQDGRVGNIQYF. The CDR3 DNA follows: TGCGCCAGCAGCCAAGACGGGAGGGTGGGAAACATTCAGTACTTC.

The V and J genes are TRBV6-1 and TRBJ1-5; D not certain. Trimming removed 7 bases from V and 7 bases from J, with 17 bases in between. Looked up from germline, CDR1 is MNHNS and CDR2 is SASEGT. The CDR3 sequence is 14 residues long. This CDR3 reads CASKMNSPEQPQHF. As DNA, the CDR3 is TGTGCCAGCAAGATGAACTCTCCCGAACAGCCCCAGCATTTT.

The CDR3 loop is CASSPHHSNQPQHF. The CDR3 nucleotides are TGTGCCAGCAGCCCTCACCATAGCAATCAGCCCCAGCATTTT. This sequence joins TRBV6-5 and TRBJ1-5; no clear D. V was clipped by 6 bases and J by 0 bases, with 9 bases between them. Germline lookup yields CDR1 MNHEY and CDR2 SVGAGI. The CDR3 runs 14 residues.

This clone was counted a single time. The V and J genes are TRBV30 and TRBJ1-4; 8 positions match TRBD1. J was trimmed by 10 bases and V by 2 bases; bases with no gene match: 12. CDR3 length: 15 residues. CDR1 is GTSNPN and CDR2 is SVGIG in the germline V gene (reference sequence). CDR3 sequence reads: CAWSPLRQGLGKLFF. The CDR3 DNA is TGTGCCTGGAGTCCACTTCGACAGGGGCTCGGAAAACTGTTTTTT.

The table lists this clone with a few counts. V gene TRBV5-1 combines with J gene TRBJ2-2, with D possibly TRBD1 on 6 matching bases. The CDR3 spans 14 residues. V dropped 7 bases and J dropped 7 bases, with 17 bases sitting between them. Per germline, CDR1 SGHRS and CDR2 YFSETQ. The CDR3 loop reads CASHAGTGRGELFF. The CDR3 nucleotides read TGCGCCAGCCACGCCGGAACAGGGCGCGGGGAGCTGTTTTTT.

This clone was detected only a few times. This chain uses TRBV6-1 with TRBJ2-7, with 7 bases that match TRBD2. The J segment lost 7 bases and the V segment lost 4 bases, leaving 10 bases of the junction unmatched. Germline lookup yields CDR1 MNHNS and CDR2 SASEGT. This CDR3 comprises 14 residues. The CDR3 spells CASSAREGGWEQYF. The DNA for the CDR3 is TGTGCCAGCAGTGCCCGAGAGGGAGGGTGGGAGCAGTACTTC.

The genes are TRBV4-2 and TRBJ2-1, with D uncertain. The ends were cut back, 6 bases at V and 10 bases at J, with 13 bases in the middle. Germline CDR1 reads LGHNA; CDR2 reads YNFKEQ. The CDR3 runs to 12 residues. CDR3 in DNA: TGTGCCAGCAGTCGCGAGTCATACGAGCAGTTCTTC. It is translated as CASSRESYEQFF.

V is TRBV6-5 and J is TRBJ2-7, with D perhaps matching TRBD2 (7 bases). CDR1 MNHEY and CDR2 SVGAGI come from the germline V gene. The germline V and J ends were trimmed by 7 bases and 1 base, with 14 bases remaining between them. The CDR3 totals 14 residues. CDR3 residues: CASKGGIGSYEQYF. The CDR3 bases are TGTGCCAGCAAGGGGGGGATCGGATCCTACGAGCAGTACTTC.

The rearrangement uses TRBV7-9 and TRBJ2-7; 10 bases fit TRBD1. Germline assignment: CDR1 SEHNR and CDR2 FQNEAQ (reference sequence). J gave up 5 bases and V 4 bases, and 2 bases lay outside the gene matches. The CDR3 runs to 13 residues. CDR3 DNA sequence: TGTGCCAGCAGCTGGGGACAGGGGAACGAGCAGTACTTC. Residues: CASSWGQGNEQYF.

As DNA, the CDR3 is TGTGCCTGGACGACAGGGGCGGTAGGGACTGAAGCTTTCTTT. This codes for CAWTTGAVGTEAFF. The chain carries TRBV30 and TRBJ1-1; 8 positions match TRBD1. V shed 4 bases and J 5 bases; nucleotides not matched to a gene: 9. CDR1 and CDR2 from the germline V gene are GTSNPN and SVGIG (reference sequence). The CDR3 runs 14 residues.

This clone was counted a few times. V usage is TRBV30 and J usage is TRBJ2-1; 8 bases agree with TRBD2. Trimming at V came to 3 bases and at J to 3 bases, leaving 4 bases not matched to a gene. The CDR3 has 14 residues. Germline-derived CDR1 and CDR2 are GTSNPN and SVGIG (reference sequence). The CDR3 reads CAWRNSGIYNEQFF. Written as DNA, the CDR3 is TGTGCCTGGAGGAATAGCGGGATCTACAATGAGCAGTTCTTC.

This sequence joins TRBV7-8 and TRBJ2-3, with D perhaps matching TRBD1 (6 bases). Germline CDR1 SGHVS, CDR2 FQNEAQ. This CDR3 spans 15 amino acids. V lost 4 bases to trimming and J lost 1 base, with 12 bases between them. The CDR3 DNA is TGTGCCAGCAGCTCAGAACAGGGACGCACAGATACGCAGTATTTT. As protein: CASSSEQGRTDTQYF.